This is a list of T cell receptor beta chains from one sample in a study of technical replicates of blood from several donors. TCRdb's table, derived via immunoSEQ multiplex PCR, lists solely in-frame clones and lacks some. The sample lists fewer than 90,000 clones, 93% occurring once. The sample consisted of T cells isolated from PBMCs. The receptors shown here come from a human donor in good health. CDR3s include the opening cysteine and the closing phenylalanine or tryptophan. A D gene is named only where the DNA matches it firmly. Part of the rows lack a size; the others show once, few, many or a class for expanded clones.

TRBV28,TRBD1,-,TRBJ1-3,TGTGCCAGCAGACTTATGGGACAGTTCTCTGGAAACACCATATATTTT,CASRLMGQFSGNTIYF
TRBV5-1,-,-,TRBJ1-1,TGCGCCAGCAGCTTGGTCTCGCAACCCAACATGAACACTGAAGCTTTCTTT,CASSLVSQPNMNTEAFF
TRBV7-2,TRBD2,-,TRBJ2-4,TGTGCCAGCAGCACCAACTGGGGGGGAAGCATTCAGTACTTC,CASSTNWGGSIQYF
TRBV2,TRBD2,-,TRBJ2-1,TGTGCCAGCAGCAGAAAGCTTGGGACTACCGACAATGAGCAGTTCTTC,CASSRKLGTTDNEQFF
TRBV10-1,TRBD2,once,TRBJ2-3,TGCGCCAGCAGCCGGACTAGCACCGAAACAGATACGCAGTATTTT,CASSRTSTETDTQYF
TRBV28,TRBD1,once,TRBJ1-5,TGTGCCAGCAGTTCCGGGACAGCCCAAAATAGCAATCAGCCCCAGCATTTT,CASSSGTAQNSNQPQHF
TRBV27,TRBD1,-,TRBJ1-1,TGTGCCAGCAGTGCCTCGTGGACAGGGGCTGTCAATGGTTTCTTT,CASSASWTGAVNGFF
TRBV9,-,-,TRBJ1-4,TGTGCCAGCAGCCTCGGACAGATTGCAACTAATGAAAAACTGTTTTTT,CASSLGQIATNEKLFF
TRBV28,-,-,TRBJ2-3,TGTGCCAGCAGTTTGGGGGGAGTCACAGATACGCAGTATTTT,CASSLGGVTDTQYF
TRBV30,-,-,TRBJ2-4,TGTGCCTGGAAGGGGGATGAGAACATTCAGTACTTC,CAWKGDENIQYF
TRBV7-2,-,once,TRBJ2-7,TGTGCCAGCAGCTCATCTCGGGCCTACGAGCAGTACTTC,CASSSSRAYEQYF
TRBV2,-,-,TRBJ1-5,TGTGCCAGCAGGACGACAGATTATAGCAATCAGCCCCAGCATTTT,CASRTTDYSNQPQHF
TRBV6-6,TRBD1,-,TRBJ2-3,TGTGCCACAGCCGGACAGGGACGCACAGATACGCAGTATTTT,CATAGQGRTDTQYF
TRBV5-6,-,once,TRBJ2-7,TGTGCCAGCAGCATGAAGGACAGCTACGAGCAGTACTTC,CASSMKDSYEQYF
TRBV21-1,-,once,TRBJ1-1,TGTGCCAGCAACTCAGCACAGGGGAGGAACACTGAAGCTTTCTTT,CASNSAQGRNTEAFF
TRBV13,TRBD2,-,TRBJ2-5,TGTGCCAGCAGCTTAATAAGGGAGGGAGAGACCCAGTACTTC,CASSLIREGETQYF
TRBV18,TRBD1,-,TRBJ1-1,TGTGCCAGCTCACCAGGACAGGGGAACACTGAAGCTTTCTTT,CASSPGQGNTEAFF
TRBV6-4,-,-,TRBJ1-4,TGTGCCAGCAGCCACGGGTTACCGACTTTT,CASSHGLPTF
TRBV18,-,-,TRBJ2-7,TGTGCCAGCTCACCAGAAACAGTTTACGAGCAGTACTTC,CASSPETVYEQYF
TRBV2,-,-,TRBJ2-2,TGTGCCAGCAGTGAAAAACAGGGGAACACCGGGGAGCTGTTTTTT,CASSEKQGNTGELFF
TRBV2,-,-,TRBJ2-1,TGTGCCACCGCGGGTTTCAATGAGCAGTTCTTC,CATAGFNEQFF
TRBV10-1,TRBD1,once,TRBJ1-2,TGCGCCAGCAGTGACTACATACAGGGGCAATACTATGGCTACACCTTC,CASSDYIQGQYYGYTF
TRBV6-5,-,-,TRBJ1-3,TGTGCCAGCAGTTACTCTGGGGGGTCTGGAAACACCATATATTTT,CASSYSGGSGNTIYF
TRBV7-9,TRBD1,once,TRBJ1-4,TGTGCCAGCAGCCCTAACAGGGGGGAAGAAGAAAAACTGTTTTTT,CASSPNRGEEEKLFF
TRBV11-3,-,-,TRBJ1-3,TGTGCCAGCAGCTTAGGCCAGTCCTCTGGAAACACCATATATTTT,CASSLGQSSGNTIYF
TRBV5-1,-,-,TRBJ2-6,TGCGCCAGCAGCTTGGACAGGAGCTCTGGGGCCAACGTCCTGACTTTC,CASSLDRSSGANVLTF
TRBV18,-,-,TRBJ1-3,TGTGCCAGCTCACCCGACACAGTTATATCCTTCTCTGGAAACACCATATATTTT,CASSPDTVISFSGNTIYF
TRBV19,-,-,TRBJ2-5,TGTGCCAGTATAAGGGAGATACAAGAGACCCAGTACTTC,CASIREIQETQYF
TRBV11-2,TRBD1,-,TRBJ1-4,TGTGCCAGCAGCTTAATCCCGGGACAGGGCGCGGAAAAACTGTTTTTT,CASSLIPGQGAEKLFF
TRBV7-6,TRBD2,-,TRBJ2-7,TGTGCCAGCAGCTTTGGGAGAGGGACTAGCTCCTACGAGCAGTACTTC,CASSFGRGTSSYEQYF
TRBV10-3,TRBD2,-,TRBJ2-3,TGTGCCATCAGTGAGACTAGCGGGAGGGTCACAGATACGCAGTATTTT,CAISETSGRVTDTQYF
TRBV7-8,TRBD1,-,TRBJ2-7,TGTGCCAGCAGCTTAGGGGTACGACAGGGGGACTACGAGCAGTACTTC,CASSLGVRQGDYEQYF
TRBV9,-,once,TRBJ1-6,TGTGCCAGCGCCACAGGGATTAATTCACCCCTCCACTTT,CASATGINSPLHF
TRBV7-9,-,-,TRBJ2-7,TGTGCCAGCAGCGGGGGGTCCTACGAGCAGTACTTC,CASSGGSYEQYF
TRBV7-6,-,once,TRBJ1-2,TGTGCCAGCAGCTTTAGTCCCAACCATGGCTACACCTTC,CASSFSPNHGYTF
TRBV4-1,TRBD2,-,TRBJ2-1,TGCGCCAGCAGCCAAGGAGTAGCGGGGGACAATGAGCAGTTCTTC,CASSQGVAGDNEQFF
TRBV11-2,-,once,TRBJ2-5,TGTGCCAGCAGCACCGAAGGAGCGGGGACCCAGTACTTC,CASSTEGAGTQYF
TRBV28,-,-,TRBJ1-1,TGTGCCAGCAGCCCCGTGGGAGGGAACACTGAAGCTTTCTTT,CASSPVGGNTEAFF
TRBV29-1,TRBD1,few,TRBJ1-1,TGCAGCGTTGAAGAGGGACAGCTCGACACTGAAGCTTTCTTT,CSVEEGQLDTEAFF
TRBV27,TRBD1,-,TRBJ2-2,TGTGCCAGCAGTCCGGACAGGGCTGGCACCGGGGAGCTGTTTTTT,CASSPDRAGTGELFF
TRBV4-1,-,-,TRBJ2-1,TGCGCCAGCAGCCAAGAAACTAGCGTTGGGGGGGCAAATGAGCAGTTCTTC,CASSQETSVGGANEQFF
TRBV7-9,-,-,TRBJ2-2,TGTGCCAGCAGTGAAACAGGCGGGGAGCTGTTTTTT,CASSETGGELFF
TRBV6-1,TRBD2,-,TRBJ2-1,TGTGCCATCCCCACCAGGGACTATAACAATGAGCAGTTCTTC,CAIPTRDYNNEQFF
TRBV27,-,-,TRBJ1-5,TGTGCCAGCAGTTTATCGGGGGAGGGCAATCAGCCCCAGCATTTT,CASSLSGEGNQPQHF
TRBV6-1,-,-,TRBJ2-1,TGTGCCAGCAGTGAAGGTTGGGTCCGACAATCCAATGAGCAGTTCTTC,CASSEGWVRQSNEQFF
TRBV6-4,TRBD1,-,TRBJ1-1,TGTGCCAGCAGCGCACAGGGGGGAACTGAAGCTTTCTTT,CASSAQGGTEAFF
TRBV2,TRBD2,-,TRBJ2-3,TGTGCCAGCAGGGAGACTAGCGGGGGGCCGGATACGCAGTATTTT,CASRETSGGPDTQYF
TRBV9,-,once,TRBJ2-1,TGTGCCAGCAGCGTAGTAGACGCGACACATGAGCAGTTCTTC,CASSVVDATHEQFF
TRBV6-4,TRBD2,-,TRBJ2-1,TGTGCCAGCAGCCTCGGGACTAGCGGGACCCGATTCTTC,CASSLGTSGTRFF
TRBV28,TRBD1,few,TRBJ1-5,TGTGCCAGCGGGACAGGGGATCAGCCCCAGCATTTT,CASGTGDQPQHF
TRBV28,TRBD1,-,TRBJ2-1,TGTGCCAGCAGTCCTCAGGGGGTAATGTCCAATGAGCAGTTCTTC,CASSPQGVMSNEQFF